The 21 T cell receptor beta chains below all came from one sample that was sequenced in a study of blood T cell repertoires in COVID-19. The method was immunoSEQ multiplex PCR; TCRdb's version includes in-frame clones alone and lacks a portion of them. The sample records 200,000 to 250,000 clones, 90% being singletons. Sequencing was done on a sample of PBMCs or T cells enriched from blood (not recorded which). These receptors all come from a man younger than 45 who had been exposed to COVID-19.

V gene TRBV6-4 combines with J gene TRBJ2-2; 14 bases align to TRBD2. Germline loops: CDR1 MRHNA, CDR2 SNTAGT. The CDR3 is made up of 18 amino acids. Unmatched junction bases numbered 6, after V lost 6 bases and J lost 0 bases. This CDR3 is CASRRLAGGNANTGELFF. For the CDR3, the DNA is TGTGCCAGCAGACGACTAGCGGGGGGGAACGCGAACACCGGGGAGCTGTTTTTT.

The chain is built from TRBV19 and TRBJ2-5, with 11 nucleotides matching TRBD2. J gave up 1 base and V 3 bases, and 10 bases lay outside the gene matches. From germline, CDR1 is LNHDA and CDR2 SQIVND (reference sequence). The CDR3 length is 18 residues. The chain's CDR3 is CASSIASGGPSSQETQYF. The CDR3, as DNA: TGTGCCAGTAGTATCGCTAGCGGGGGGCCCTCATCCCAAGAGACCCAGTACTTC.

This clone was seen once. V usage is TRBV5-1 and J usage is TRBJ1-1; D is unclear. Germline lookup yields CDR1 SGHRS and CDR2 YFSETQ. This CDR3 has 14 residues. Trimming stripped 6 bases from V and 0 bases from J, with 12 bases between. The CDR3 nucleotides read TGCGCCAGCAAACGTGAGGCCATGAACACTGAAGCTTTCTTT. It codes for CASKREAMNTEAFF.

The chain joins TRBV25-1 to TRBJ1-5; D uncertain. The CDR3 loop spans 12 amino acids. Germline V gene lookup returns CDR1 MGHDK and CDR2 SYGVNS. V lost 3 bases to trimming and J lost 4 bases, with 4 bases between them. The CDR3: CASSDYNQPQHF. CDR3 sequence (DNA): TGTGCCAGCAGTGACTATAATCAGCCCCAGCATTTT.

CDR3 protein: CASTRTGRNNQPQHF. For the CDR3, the DNA is TGTGCCAGTACCCGGACAGGGCGTAACAATCAGCCCCAGCATTTT. The chain links TRBV19 to TRBJ1-5; 8 positions agree with TRBD1. The trim removed 7 bases at V and 3 bases at J, leaving 8 bases unmatched. The V gene's germline CDR1 is LNHDA and CDR2 SQIVND (reference sequence). CDR3 size: 15 residues.

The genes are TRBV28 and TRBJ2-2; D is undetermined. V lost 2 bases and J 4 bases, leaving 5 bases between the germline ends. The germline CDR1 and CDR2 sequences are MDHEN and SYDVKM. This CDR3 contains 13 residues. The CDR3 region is CASSLEVTGELFF. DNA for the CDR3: TGTGCCAGCAGTTTAGAGGTCACCGGGGAGCTGTTTTTT.

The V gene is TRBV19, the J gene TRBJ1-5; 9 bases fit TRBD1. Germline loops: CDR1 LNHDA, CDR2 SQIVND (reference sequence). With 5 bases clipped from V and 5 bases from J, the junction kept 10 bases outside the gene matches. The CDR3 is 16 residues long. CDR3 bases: TGTGCCAGTAGTGTCCGGGACAGGGTGGCCGATCAGCCCCAGCATTTT. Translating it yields CASSVRDRVADQPQHF.

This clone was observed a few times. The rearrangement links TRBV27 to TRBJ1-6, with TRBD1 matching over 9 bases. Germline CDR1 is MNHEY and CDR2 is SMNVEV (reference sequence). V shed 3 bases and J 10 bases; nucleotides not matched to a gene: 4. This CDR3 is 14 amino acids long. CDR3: CASSFTGGGSPLHF. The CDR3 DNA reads TGTGCCAGCAGTTTTACAGGGGGCGGATCACCCCTCCACTTT.

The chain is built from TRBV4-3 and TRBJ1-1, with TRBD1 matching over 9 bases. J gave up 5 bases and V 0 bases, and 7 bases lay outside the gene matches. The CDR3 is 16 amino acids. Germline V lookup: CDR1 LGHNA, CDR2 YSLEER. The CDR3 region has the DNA TGCGCCAGCAGCCAAGATCACCCCGGACAGGGGACTGAAGCTTTCTTT. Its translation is CASSQDHPGQGTEAFF.

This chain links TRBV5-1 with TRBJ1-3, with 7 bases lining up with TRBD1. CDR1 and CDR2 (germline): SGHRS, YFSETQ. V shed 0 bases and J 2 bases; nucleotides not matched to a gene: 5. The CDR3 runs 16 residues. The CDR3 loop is CASSLESRGPGNTIYF. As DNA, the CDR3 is TGCGCCAGCAGCTTGGAGAGTAGGGGGCCTGGAAACACCATATATTTT.

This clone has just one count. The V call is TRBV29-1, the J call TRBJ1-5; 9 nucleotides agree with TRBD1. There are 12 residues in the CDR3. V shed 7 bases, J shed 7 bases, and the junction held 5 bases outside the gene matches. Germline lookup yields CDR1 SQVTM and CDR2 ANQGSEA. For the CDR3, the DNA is TGCAGCGCTAGACAGGGGGAGCAGCCCCAGCATTTT. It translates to CSARQGEQPQHF.

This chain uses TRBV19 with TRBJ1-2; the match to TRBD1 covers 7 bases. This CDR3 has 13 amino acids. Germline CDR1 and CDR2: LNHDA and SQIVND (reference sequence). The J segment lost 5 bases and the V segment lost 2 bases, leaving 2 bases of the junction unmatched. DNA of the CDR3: TGTGCCAGTAGTATACGGACAGGATATGGCTACACCTTC. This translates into CASSIRTGYGYTF.

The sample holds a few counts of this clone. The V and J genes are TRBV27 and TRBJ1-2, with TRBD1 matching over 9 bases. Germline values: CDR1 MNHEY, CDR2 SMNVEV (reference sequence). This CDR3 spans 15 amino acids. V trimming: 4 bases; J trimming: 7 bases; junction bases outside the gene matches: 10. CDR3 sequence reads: CASSWVGQGRAGYTF. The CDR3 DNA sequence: TGTGCCAGCAGTTGGGTGGGACAGGGACGGGCTGGCTACACCTTC.

The CDR3 DNA reads as TGCGCCAGCAGCTTACACGACAGAGTGAACACTGAAGCTTTCTTT. Amino acids: CASSLHDRVNTEAFF. V and J are TRBV5-1 and TRBJ1-1; TRBD1 is a possible D gene (5 bases). The CDR3 loop spans 15 amino acids. The V gene lost 2 bases and the J gene lost 0 bases, with 11 bases spanning the gap. Germline V lookup: CDR1 SGHRS, CDR2 YFSETQ.

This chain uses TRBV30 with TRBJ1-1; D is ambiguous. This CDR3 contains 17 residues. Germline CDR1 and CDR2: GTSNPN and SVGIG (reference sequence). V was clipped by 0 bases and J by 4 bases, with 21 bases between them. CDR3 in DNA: TGTGCCTGGAGTGTTTTCTCTGTCGGCGGGGTTTCCACTGAAGCTTTCTTT. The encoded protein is CAWSVFSVGGVSTEAFF.

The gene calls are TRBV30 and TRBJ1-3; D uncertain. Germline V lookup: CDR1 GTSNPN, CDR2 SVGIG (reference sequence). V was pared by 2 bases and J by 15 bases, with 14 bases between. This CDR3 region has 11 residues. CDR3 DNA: TGTGCCTGGAGTACGTCCGTACAGACATATTTT. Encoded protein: CAWSTSVQTYF. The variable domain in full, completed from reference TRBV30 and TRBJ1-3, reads SQTIHQWPATLVQPVGSPLSLECTVEGTSNPNLYWYRQAAGRGLQLLFYSVGIGQISSEVPQNLSASRPQDRQFILSSKKLLLSDSGFYLCAWSTSVQTYFGEGSWLTVV.

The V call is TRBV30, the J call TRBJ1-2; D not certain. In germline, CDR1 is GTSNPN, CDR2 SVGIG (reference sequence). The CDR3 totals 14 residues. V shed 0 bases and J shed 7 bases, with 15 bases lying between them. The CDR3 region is CAWSVRRAEGGYTF. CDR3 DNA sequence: TGTGCCTGGAGTGTACGACGGGCAGAGGGTGGCTACACCTTC.

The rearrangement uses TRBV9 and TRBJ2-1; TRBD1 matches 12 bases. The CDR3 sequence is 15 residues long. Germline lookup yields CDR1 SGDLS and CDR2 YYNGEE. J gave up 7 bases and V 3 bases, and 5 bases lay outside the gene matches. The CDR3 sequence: CASSARDRGLNEQFF. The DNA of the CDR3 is TGTGCCAGCAGCGCCCGGGACAGGGGGCTAAATGAGCAGTTCTTC.

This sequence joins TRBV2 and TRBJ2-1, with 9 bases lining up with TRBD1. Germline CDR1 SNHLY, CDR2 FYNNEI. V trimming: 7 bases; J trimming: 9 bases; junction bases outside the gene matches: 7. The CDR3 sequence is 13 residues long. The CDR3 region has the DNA TGTGCCAGCACCCAGGACAGGGGAGCTGAGCAGTTCTTC. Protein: CASTQDRGAEQFF. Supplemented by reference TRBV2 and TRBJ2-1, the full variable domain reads EPEVTQTPSHQVTQMGQEVILRCVPISNHLYFYWYRQILGQKVEFLVSFYNNEISEKSEIFDDQFSVERPDGSNFTLKIRSTKLEDSAMYFCASTQDRGAEQFFGPGTRLTVL.

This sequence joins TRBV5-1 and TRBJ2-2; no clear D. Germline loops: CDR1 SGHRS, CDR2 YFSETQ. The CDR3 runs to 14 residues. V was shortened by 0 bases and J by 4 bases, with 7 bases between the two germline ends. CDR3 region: CASSLDRTTGELFF. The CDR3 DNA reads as TGCGCCAGCAGCTTGGACAGAACCACCGGGGAGCTGTTTTTT.

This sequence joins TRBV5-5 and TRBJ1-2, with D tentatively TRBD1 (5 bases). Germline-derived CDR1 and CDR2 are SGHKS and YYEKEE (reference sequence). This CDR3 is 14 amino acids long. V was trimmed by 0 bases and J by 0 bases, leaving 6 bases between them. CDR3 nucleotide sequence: TGTGCCAGCAGCTTGGGACAGCCTAACTATGGCTACACCTTC. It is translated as CASSLGQPNYGYTF.